The 10 T cell receptor beta chains given below trace back to one sample, sequenced in a study of cytomegalovirus exposure and HLA in healthy donors. Clones were read by immunoSEQ multiplex PCR, and TCRdb kept only the in-frame ones, dropping some. The sample includes approximately 230,000 clones, about 90% of them seen just once. The sequenced sample was PBMCs. The receptor set was obtained from a man aged 18 to 35 in good health and CMV-seropositive.

The chain combines TRBV4-1 with TRBJ1-5, with a tentative D call TRBD1 (5 bases). The CDR3 covers 18 residues. Trimming shortened V by 0 bases and J by 2 bases, and 17 bases separated the two germline ends. Germline values: CDR1 MGHRA, CDR2 YSYEKL. The CDR3 region has the DNA TGCGCCAGCAGCCAAGAAAAAGGAAGGGGCTTAGGCAATCAGCCCCAGCATTTT. Translated: CASSQEKGRGLGNQPQHF.

This chain connects TRBV27 to TRBJ2-1; 13 bases map to TRBD2. CDR3 length: 15 residues. J gave up 10 bases and V 6 bases, and 9 bases lay outside the gene matches. Germline V lookup: CDR1 MNHEY, CDR2 SMNVEV (reference sequence). The CDR3 spells CASSQTSGRAREQFF. CDR3 sequence (DNA): TGTGCCAGCAGCCAAACTAGCGGGAGGGCGAGGGAGCAGTTCTTC.

The chain has TRBV28 and TRBJ2-7, with a possible D match to TRBD2 (6 bases). CDR1 and CDR2 from the germline V gene are MDHEN and SYDVKM. The V and J ends lost 7 bases and 7 bases respectively, with 23 bases between them. This CDR3 is 15 amino acids long. The CDR3 coding sequence is TGTGCCAGCATAAGGACCGGGACTCCTACAGGAGAGCAGTACTTC. It yields the protein CASIRTGTPTGEQYF.

Comment on this clone: Other DNA variants within this sample encode the same CDR3. This chain joins TRBV18 and TRBJ2-7; 12 bases line up with TRBD1. Germline CDR1 and CDR2: KGHSH and LQKENI. Trimming took 6 bases from V and 4 from J; bases not matched to a gene: 4. This CDR3 spans 14 amino acids. The CDR3 DNA reads TGTGCCAGCTCCCCGGGACAGGGGGCTTACGAGCAGTACTTC. Translation: CASSPGQGAYEQYF.

The chain links TRBV6-1 to TRBJ1-2; 9 bases align to TRBD1. With V trimmed by 7 bases and J by 5 bases, 8 bases remained unmatched. The CDR3 is made up of 14 amino acids. Germline V gene sequence: CDR1 MNHNS, CDR2 SASEGT. In DNA, the CDR3 is TGTGCCAGCACTGACCTACAGGGGGCATATGGCTACACCTTC. Translating gives CASTDLQGAYGYTF.

The chain employs TRBV18 and TRBJ1-1; 7 positions match TRBD1. This CDR3 has 12 residues. The germline CDR1 and CDR2 sequences are KGHSH and LQKENI. The V and J ends lost 5 bases and 6 bases, in that order; junction bases with no gene match: 3. Here the CDR3 reads CASSGGQAEAFF. The CDR3 nucleotides read TGTGCCAGCTCAGGCGGACAGGCTGAAGCTTTCTTT.

The chain joins TRBV5-1 to TRBJ2-7, with D possibly TRBD1 on 7 matching bases. V lost 0 bases to trimming and J lost 6 bases, with 13 bases between them. CDR3 length: 14 amino acids. Germline-derived CDR1 and CDR2 are SGHRS and YFSETQ. The CDR3 nucleotides read TGCGCCAGCAGCTTGGGGAGGGGGCGGCTCGAGCAGTACTTC. It translates to CASSLGRGRLEQYF.

V and J are TRBV29-1 and TRBJ2-7, with 8 bases identical to TRBD2. Germline values: CDR1 SQVTM, CDR2 ANQGSEA. Trimming cost V 6 bases and J 0 bases; bases outside gene matches: 16. The CDR3 runs to 17 residues. The CDR3 reads CSVKEGRRLAGSYEQYF. CDR3 nucleotides: TGCAGCGTGAAGGAGGGGAGGCGGCTAGCGGGCTCCTACGAGCAGTACTTC.

This clone was seen once. As DNA, the CDR3 is TGCGCCAGCAGCCCAAGACAGGGGAAAGATACGCAGTATTTT. Encoded protein: CASSPRQGKDTQYF. The rearrangement joins TRBV5-1 to TRBJ2-3; 8 positions match TRBD1. The V gene's germline CDR1 is SGHRS and CDR2 YFSETQ. V was clipped by 4 bases and J by 5 bases; unmatched bases: 6. The CDR3 spans 14 residues.

This chain connects TRBV6-1 to TRBJ2-5; 8 nucleotides match TRBD2. The germline V gene encodes CDR1 MNHNS and CDR2 SASEGT. J gave up 5 bases and V 7 bases, and 12 bases lay outside the gene matches. CDR3 length: 15 amino acids. This CDR3 is CASTLPASGSETQYF. For the CDR3, the DNA is TGTGCCAGCACCCTCCCCGCCAGCGGGAGTGAGACCCAGTACTTC.